The rows below give T cell receptor beta chains drawn from one sample of a study of control samples from healthy donors and cancer patients. TCRdb's table, derived via immunoSEQ multiplex PCR, lists solely in-frame clones and lacks some. The repertoire has some 130,000 clones, 92% of them found once; the top ten carry around 6%. The sequenced sample consisted of blood. These receptors were taken from a man between 18 and 35 years old in good health. Both conserved end residues are part of each CDR3. The order of the fields is V gene, D gene, clone size, J gene, CDR3 protein, CDR3 DNA. D genes are given only for firm matches. Size is omitted from some rows. Given values are once, few, many or a class for expanded clones.

v_gene: TRBV6-5; d_gene: .; abundance: .; j_gene: TRBJ2-3; CDR3aa: CASTAESGGLDTQYF; CDR3nt: TGTGCCAGCACAGCAGAAAGTGGGGGACTAGATACGCAGTATTTT
v_gene: TRBV2; d_gene: .; abundance: .; j_gene: TRBJ1-1; CDR3aa: CASSGRQNTEAFF; CDR3nt: TGTGCCAGCAGTGGGAGACAGAACACTGAAGCTTTCTTT
v_gene: TRBV29-1; d_gene: TRBD1; abundance: .; j_gene: TRBJ1-2; CDR3aa: CSVDLDRVGYGYTF; CDR3nt: TGCAGCGTTGACCTAGACAGGGTCGGGTATGGCTACACCTTC
v_gene: TRBV19; d_gene: TRBD1; abundance: .; j_gene: TRBJ1-2; CDR3aa: CASSIWDRPANYGYTF; CDR3nt: TGTGCCAGTAGTATTTGGGACAGGCCTGCTAACTATGGCTACACCTTC
v_gene: TRBV6-5; d_gene: .; abundance: .; j_gene: TRBJ1-2; CDR3aa: CASSDDAWGNYGYTF; CDR3nt: TGTGCCAGCAGCGATGATGCATGGGGTAACTATGGCTACACCTTC
v_gene: TRBV5-1; d_gene: .; abundance: .; j_gene: TRBJ2-3; CDR3aa: CASSFVPDDTQYF; CDR3nt: TGCGCCAGCAGCTTCGTGCCAGATGATACGCAGTATTTT
v_gene: TRBV11-1; d_gene: TRBD1; abundance: .; j_gene: TRBJ1-4; CDR3aa: CASSPRQGREEKLFF; CDR3nt: TGTGCCAGCAGCCCGCGACAGGGGAGAGAAGAAAAACTGTTTTTT
v_gene: TRBV28; d_gene: .; abundance: .; j_gene: TRBJ1-1; CDR3aa: CASRWDGNTEAFF; CDR3nt: TGTGCCAGCAGGTGGGACGGGAACACTGAAGCTTTCTTT
v_gene: TRBV9; d_gene: TRBD1; abundance: .; j_gene: TRBJ2-5; CDR3aa: CASGDSRETQYF; CDR3nt: TGTGCCTCCGGGGACAGTAGGGAGACCCAGTACTTC
v_gene: TRBV19; d_gene: TRBD2; abundance: .; j_gene: TRBJ2-3; CDR3aa: CASSMGEGWYEADTQYF; CDR3nt: TGTGCCAGTAGTATGGGGGAGGGCTGGTATGAAGCAGATACGCAGTATTTT
v_gene: TRBV19; d_gene: .; abundance: .; j_gene: TRBJ1-4; CDR3aa: CASWFNEKLFF; CDR3nt: TGTGCCAGTTGGTTTAACGAAAAACTGTTTTTT
v_gene: TRBV9; d_gene: .; abundance: .; j_gene: TRBJ1-3; CDR3aa: CASSGSGTTAIYF; CDR3nt: TGTGCCAGCAGCGGTTCCGGGACTACGGCCATATATTTT
v_gene: TRBV19; d_gene: .; abundance: .; j_gene: TRBJ1-5; CDR3aa: CAVGSVDRRTQHF; CDR3nt: TGTGCCGTGGGGTCGGTGGATCGAAGGACCCAGCATTTT
v_gene: TRBV12-5; d_gene: .; abundance: .; j_gene: TRBJ1-1; CDR3aa: CASGLVRVGALNTEAFF; CDR3nt: TGTGCTAGTGGTTTGGTAAGGGTGGGGGCCTTGAACACTGAAGCTTTCTTT
v_gene: TRBV3-1/TRBV3-2; d_gene: .; abundance: .; j_gene: TRBJ2-3; CDR3aa: CASSQGGEYTQYF; CDR3nt: TGTGCCAGCAGCCAAGGAGGGGAGTATACGCAGTATTTT
v_gene: TRBV19; d_gene: .; abundance: once; j_gene: TRBJ1-3; CDR3aa: CASSMGFSGTLDF; CDR3nt: TGTGCCAGTAGTATGGGGTTTAGTGGGACACTCGACTTT
v_gene: TRBV19; d_gene: .; abundance: .; j_gene: TRBJ1-2; CDR3aa: CASSDWTDLFYGYTF; CDR3nt: TGTGCCAGTAGCGACTGGACAGACCTCTTCTATGGCTACACCTTC
v_gene: TRBV12-3/TRBV12-4; d_gene: .; abundance: .; j_gene: TRBJ1-5; CDR3aa: CASSLAIYQPQHF; CDR3nt: TGTGCCAGCAGTTTAGCGATTTATCAGCCCCAGCATTTT
v_gene: TRBV4-2; d_gene: TRBD2; abundance: once; j_gene: TRBJ2-1; CDR3aa: CASSLGGGVYNEQFF; CDR3nt: TGTGCCAGCAGCCTCGGGGGGGGAGTTTACAATGAGCAGTTCTTC
v_gene: TRBV2; d_gene: TRBD1; abundance: .; j_gene: TRBJ2-2; CDR3aa: CASRGQANTGELFF; CDR3nt: TGTGCCAGCAGGGGACAGGCGAACACCGGGGAGCTGTTTTTT
v_gene: TRBV2; d_gene: .; abundance: once; j_gene: TRBJ1-1; CDR3aa: CASLTGSRIAFF; CDR3nt: TGTGCCAGCCTGACCGGCTCTCGGATTGCTTTCTTT
v_gene: TRBV5-1; d_gene: .; abundance: .; j_gene: TRBJ2-1; CDR3aa: CASSSTTEGYEQFF; CDR3nt: TGCGCCAGCAGCAGTACGACAGAAGGGTATGAGCAGTTCTTC
v_gene: TRBV4-1; d_gene: .; abundance: .; j_gene: TRBJ1-3; CDR3aa: CASSDRQGGNTIYF; CDR3nt: TGCGCCAGCAGCGATCGGCAGGGAGGAAACACCATATATTTT
v_gene: TRBV7-6; d_gene: .; abundance: .; j_gene: TRBJ2-3; CDR3aa: CASSSDRTDTQYF; CDR3nt: TGTGCCAGCAGCTCGGACAGAACGGATACGCAGTATTTT
v_gene: TRBV7-2; d_gene: .; abundance: .; j_gene: TRBJ1-5; CDR3aa: CASSSASNQPQHF; CDR3nt: TGTGCCAGCAGCTCTGCCAGCAATCAGCCCCAGCATTTT
v_gene: TRBV2; d_gene: TRBD1; abundance: .; j_gene: TRBJ1-5; CDR3aa: CASKGTGVYQPQHF; CDR3nt: TGTGCCAGCAAGGGGACAGGTGTTTATCAGCCCCAGCATTTT
v_gene: TRBV2; d_gene: TRBD1; abundance: .; j_gene: TRBJ1-6; CDR3aa: CASAGTENSPLHF; CDR3nt: TGTGCCAGCGCAGGGACAGAAAATTCACCCCTCCACTTT